Shown below are 2 T cell receptor beta chains from a single sample sequenced in a study of cytomegalovirus exposure and HLA in healthy donors. The PCR had 60 Vbeta and 13 Jbeta primers. Generated by immunoSEQ multiplex PCR, the TCRdb table keeps only in-frame clones and is missing some. The sample lists tens of thousands of clones, less than 75% occurring once. Sequences were obtained from PBMCs. The receptors were sampled from a woman in her twenties or thirties in good health and CMV-seronegative.

The genes are TRBV7-3 and TRBJ2-7, with 9 bases lining up with TRBD1. CDR3 length equals 16 residues. V gave up 3 bases and J gave up 1 base; unmatched junction bases: 7. Germline CDR1 and CDR2: SGHTA and FQGTGA. CDR3 nucleotides: TGTGCCAGCAGCTTCCGACCGGGACAGGGTTCCTACGAGCAGTACTTC. Protein sequence: CASSFRPGQGSYEQYF.

The V and J genes are TRBV6-1 and TRBJ1-5, with D perhaps matching TRBD1 (5 bases). V was pared by 2 bases and J by 2 bases, with 25 bases between. Germline loops: CDR1 MNHNS, CDR2 SASEGT. This CDR3 region has 20 residues. The CDR3 DNA reads TGTGCCAGCAGTGAACCCTGGGGGGGTGATTCCGCTTATGGCAATCAGCCCCAGCATTTT. This encodes CASSEPWGGDSAYGNQPQHF.